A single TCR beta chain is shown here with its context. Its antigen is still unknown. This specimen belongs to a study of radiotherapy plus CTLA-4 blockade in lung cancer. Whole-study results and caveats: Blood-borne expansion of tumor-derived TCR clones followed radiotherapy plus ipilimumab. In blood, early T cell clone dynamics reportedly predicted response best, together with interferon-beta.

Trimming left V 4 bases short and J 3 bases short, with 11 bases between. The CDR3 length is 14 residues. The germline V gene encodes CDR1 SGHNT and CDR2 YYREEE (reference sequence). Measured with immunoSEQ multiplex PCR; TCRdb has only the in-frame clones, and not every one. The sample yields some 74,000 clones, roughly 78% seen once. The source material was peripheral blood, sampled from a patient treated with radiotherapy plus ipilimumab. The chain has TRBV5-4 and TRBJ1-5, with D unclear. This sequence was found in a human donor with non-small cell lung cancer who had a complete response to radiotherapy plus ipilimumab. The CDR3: CASSVTPDNQPQHF. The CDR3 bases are TGTGCCAGCAGCGTTACACCGGACAATCAGCCCCAGCATTTT. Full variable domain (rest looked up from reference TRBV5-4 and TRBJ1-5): ETGVTQSPTHLIKTRGQQVTLRCSSQSGHNTVSWYQQALGQGPQFIFQYYREEENGRGNFPPRFSGLQFPNYSSELNVNALELDDSALYLCASSVTPDNQPQHFGDGTRLSIL.